This T cell receptor (beta chain) was recovered during a study of T cell responses to AZD1222 COVID-19 vaccine (dated by TCRdb to the early 2020s). Background on the whole study: TCR sequencing covered 233 trial participants: some 210 given two doses of AZD1222 and 26 given two doses of MenACWY control vaccine. Trial participants were enrolled by age into 18-55, 56-69 and 70-plus year subgroups, with about 150, 28 and 57 TCR-sequenced participants respectively.

The CDR3 regions of human TCRbeta chains were analyzed by immunosequencing. The paper's processing steps were these. Repertoire TCRs were matched against a reference library of SARS-CoV-2-specific TCRs generated with the MIRA antigen-specificity platform. Breadth was defined as the fraction of unique TCRs that were SARS-CoV-2-associated, and depth was defined as the fraction of total T cells that were SARS-CoV-2-associated. Each spike-specific TCR was assigned to its reactive spike region and to a CD4 or CD8 class using the MIRA data. Log10-transformed breadth and depth values were compared by one-way ANOVA with Sidak's multiple comparisons tests. The clones in this table, taken by TCRdb from immuneACCESS, are in-frame only. Not every clone is retained; where verified, under half of the shortfall comes from an unresolved V gene, and the cause of the rest is unknown. The V and J calls and clone size are taken from that table; D and trimming were inferred from the DNA. Recorded for this sample are 200,000 or so clones; about nine tenths of them occurred a single time. The top ten hold less than 3% of the sample.

Concerning this clone: The clone's antigen remains unknown. Per-nucleotide qualities are absent, and no much larger clonotype sits a single base away.

Study-wide conclusions, independent of this receptor: Vaccine-associated CD4 TCRs spanned the whole spike protein, with dominant responses in regions 160-218 and 743-854. Because no day 14 peak-response samples were available, repertoires were characterized only after the peak T cell response. A significant rise in spike-specific TCR breadth and depth was observed after two AZD1222 doses relative to day 0 and relative to MenACWY recipients. Participants were mostly white British, with more females than males. The authors suggested clonal diversity may have been underestimated. In the small 56-69-year group, the increase in depth fell short of significance, most likely because of low power. Epitopes outside the regions mutated in the B.1.351 and B.1.1.7 variants were reportedly recognized by nearly half of the unique spike-specific TCRs. Conclusions about previously exposed vaccinees were limited because only six AZD1222 recipients were SARS-CoV-2 seropositive at baseline.

What this sample's time point label stands for: baseline before first vaccination. The treatment or condition label for this specimen denotes: meningococcal conjugate vaccine given as trial control. Vaccinee samples came from UK trials COV001 and COV002, including a single-blind randomized controlled phase 2/3 trial of AZD1222 (ChAdOx1 nCoV-19) in healthy adults. Trial participant PBMC samples were collected at day 0 and day 28 after the second dose for TCRbeta chain sequencing. A distance of 9 bases separates the germline ends of V and J, which lose 4 bases and 5 bases respectively. CDR1 SNHLY and CDR2 FYNNEI were looked up in the germline V gene. The CDR3 covers 12 residues, taking in both the cysteine and the phenylalanine. Only the CDR3 portion is preserved as DNA: 36 bases, with reading frame beginning at the first base.

This TCR derives from an adult in good health. The sequence joins TRBV2 to TRBJ2-7, with the D gene uncertain. This specimen was peripheral blood, taken on day 0 of MenACWY control vaccination. The CDR3 protein is CASSGPEDEQYF. The DNA sequence follows: TGTGCCAGCAGTGGCCCCGAGGACGAGCAGTACTTC. With the rest looked up from the reference TRBV2 and TRBJ2-7 genes rather than sequenced, the full variable domain is EPEVTQTPSHQVTQMGQEVILRCVPISNHLYFYWYRQILGQKVEFLVSFYNNEISEKSEIFDDQFSVERPDGSNFTLKIRSTKLEDSAMYFCASSGPEDEQYFGPGTRLTVT.